The source of this T cell receptor (beta chain) is a study of PD-1 blockade in classical Hodgkin lymphoma (TCRdb year 2020). Concerning the study at large: Nivolumab dosing was 3 mg/kg intravenously every 2 weeks, continuing until either disease progression or unacceptable toxicity. A peripheral blood immune signature of response to PD-1 blockade in classical Hodgkin lymphoma was defined using TCR beta sequencing and CyTOF.

As concerns this clone: What this receptor recognizes is not known. Base-call qualities are not available, and no considerably larger clone is one nucleotide away.

Study-level results and caveats: Trial patients with a complete response had baseline diversity similar to that of newly diagnosed patients, while partial responders and progressors had significantly lower diversity. Baseline TCR diversity was reported to be lower in newly diagnosed patients than in healthy donors, and even lower in relapsed/refractory patients. The study was restricted to a single clinical trial cohort, and the causes of repertoire differences, possibly disease activity or prior therapy, were left undefined. By C4D1, a significant rise was seen in CD4+ TCR diversity but not in CD8+ TCR diversity (p=0.0027 vs p=0.16), and the rise was most apparent among complete responders (p=0.02). Lower diversity was observed in patients in whom nivolumab was started less than 1 year after ASCT, and these patients were excluded from later analyses so that confounding by immune reconstitution would be avoided.

This sample's time point label indicates: cycle 1 day 1 (C1D1), immediately before nivolumab initiation. Every trial patient had relapsed after autologous stem cell transplantation, and cohorts A, B and C differed in prior brentuximab vedotin exposure. The trial cohort included 55 to 65 patients with relapsed/refractory classical Hodgkin lymphoma, and each patient had a best overall response of complete response, partial response or progressive disease. In the multi-cohort phase II CheckMate 205 trial, trial patients received single-agent nivolumab. An independent review committee assessed best overall response using the 2007 International Working Group response criteria. PBMCs from the trial were collected at three points: immediately before nivolumab initiation (C1D1), and during therapy at cycle 2 day 1 and cycle 4 day 1. Peripheral blood was collected in 8 mL Vacutainer Cell Preparation Tubes, from which PBMCs were isolated by centrifugation and then cryopreserved.

The Qiagen DNeasy kit was used to extract genomic DNA both from unsorted PBMCs and from the negatively selected CD4+ and CD8+ fractions. Amplification of TCR beta CDR3 regions was done by immunoSEQ multiplex PCR with primers that anneal to V and J segments. A synthetic immune receptor repertoire was used to minimize amplification bias, and any residual bias was removed computationally once sequencing was done. The authors' pipeline ran thus. Repertoire diversity was quantified as the Shannon entropy index using custom Python scripts. Unsorted, CD4+ and CD8+ repertoires were examined separately, except in combined analyses, for which CD4+ and CD8+ sequences were merged in silico. Clonal expansion was defined as at least a 2-fold frequency increase after treatment relative to C1D1, with a pseudocount of 0.5 for undetected baseline clones. Singleton clones were defined as clones with 0 or 1 copy at C1D1, and non-singleton clones were defined as clones with 2 or more copies. By matching protein sequences in sorted samples from the same patient, clones expanded in unsorted samples were annotated as CD4+, CD8+ or unknown. Wilcoxon tests were applied to paired samples to test diversity changes from C1D1 to C4D1. TCRdb carries this immuneACCESS record with in-frame sequences only. Its versions omit some clonotypes, under half of them owing to an unresolved V gene in the studies checked, with the rest unexplained. That table is the source of V, J and clone size, and D and trimming were worked out from the DNA. The sample profile shows almost 100,000 clones; roughly 90% of them were found once. Less than 3.5% of the sample goes to the ten largest clones.

CDR1 and CDR2 are read off the germline V gene (reference sequence) as MNHEY and SMNVEV. The germline V and J ends show losses of 4 bases and 4 bases respectively, and no gene match explains 4 bases of the junction. The CDR3 sequence holds 14 residues, the cysteine and phenylalanine included. Just CDR3 DNA is preserved here, 42 bases in frame from base 1. The sequence came from a human donor with classical Hodgkin lymphoma. The material was peripheral blood mononuclear cells (PBMCs), obtained at baseline. The rearrangement joined TRBV27 to TRBJ2-3; 8 bases in between match TRBD2. The CDR3 loop reads CASSSREGADTQYF. Read as DNA, the sequence is TGTGCCAGCAGTTCCCGGGAGGGAGCAGATACGCAGTATTTT.